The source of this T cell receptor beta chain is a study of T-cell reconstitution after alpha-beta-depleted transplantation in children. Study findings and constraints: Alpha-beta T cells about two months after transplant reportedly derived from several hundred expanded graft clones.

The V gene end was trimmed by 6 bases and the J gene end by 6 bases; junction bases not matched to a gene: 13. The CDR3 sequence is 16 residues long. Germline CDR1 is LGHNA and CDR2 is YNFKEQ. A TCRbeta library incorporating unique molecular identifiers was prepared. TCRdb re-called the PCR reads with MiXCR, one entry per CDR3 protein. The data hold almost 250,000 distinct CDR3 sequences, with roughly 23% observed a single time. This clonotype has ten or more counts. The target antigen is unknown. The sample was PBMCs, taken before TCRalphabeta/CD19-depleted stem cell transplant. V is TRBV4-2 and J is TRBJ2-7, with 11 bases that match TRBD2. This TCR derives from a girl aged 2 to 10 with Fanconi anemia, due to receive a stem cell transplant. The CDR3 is CASSPELAGEWLEQYF. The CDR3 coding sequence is TGTGCCAGCAGTCCTGAACTAGCGGGAGAATGGCTCGAGCAGTACTTC.